The clone carrying this TCR beta chain was detected many times. Time point described: persistent/refractory GD, antithyroid drugs over 5 years with positive TRAb. Making the TCR library involved RNA that had been extracted from PBMCs. The record originates from a study of regulatory T cells in long-lasting Graves disease. TCR beta libraries were built with iRepertoire HTBI primers and Arm-PCR of CDR3 regions. TCRdb re-analysed the multiplex PCR reads in MiXCR, keeping a single row per CDR3 protein. The sample lists under 500,000 distinct CDR3 sequences, around 20% seen once, with about 8.3% in the top ten. Germline values: CDR1 MNHGY, CDR2 SVAAGI. V was cut by 3 bases and J by 2 bases, with 8 bases left in between. The CDR3 is made up of 13 amino acids.

The receptor comes from a female donor with Graves disease. This sample comprised peripheral blood mononuclear cells (PBMCs), obtained when the disease was refractory, from a patient treated with antithyroid drugs. The rearrangement links TRBV6-9 to TRBJ2-7; D unresolved. The CDR3: CASSYAETYEQYF. The DNA of the CDR3 is TGTGCCAGCAGTTACGCGGAAACCTACGAGCAGTACTTC.